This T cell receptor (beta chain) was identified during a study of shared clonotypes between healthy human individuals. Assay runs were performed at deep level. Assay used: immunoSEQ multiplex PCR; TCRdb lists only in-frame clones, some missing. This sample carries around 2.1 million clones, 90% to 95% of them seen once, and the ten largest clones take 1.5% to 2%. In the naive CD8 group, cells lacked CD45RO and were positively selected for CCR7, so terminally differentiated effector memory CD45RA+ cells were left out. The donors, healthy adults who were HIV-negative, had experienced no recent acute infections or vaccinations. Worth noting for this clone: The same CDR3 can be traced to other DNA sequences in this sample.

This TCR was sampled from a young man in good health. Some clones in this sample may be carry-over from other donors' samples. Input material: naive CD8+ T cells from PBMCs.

CDR3 in DNA: TGTGCCAGCAGTTACTCGTCGGGGGCCTCCTACGAGCAGTACTTC. This translates into CASSYSSGASYEQYF. The chain recombines TRBV6-6 with TRBJ2-7; D may match TRBD1 or TRBD2 (6 bases each). This CDR3 is 15 amino acids long. Germline V gene sequence: CDR1 MNHNY, CDR2 SVGAGI (reference sequence). Trimming pared 0 bases from V and 0 bases from J, leaving 9 bases between.